This T cell receptor (beta chain) was documented in a study of OX40 agonist ivuxolimab in advanced cancers. As for the study in general: Age averaged roughly 60 years (range roughly 20 to 90), and 80% to 90% were male.

From germline, CDR1 is SGHRS and CDR2 YFSETQ. The CDR3 runs 16 residues. Trimming at V came to 3 bases and at J to 6 bases, leaving 14 bases not matched to a gene. The repertoire was sequenced with immunoSEQ multiplex PCR; TCRdb's copy has only in-frame clones and lacks some. The table includes 50,000 to 70,000 clones, roughly 89% detected once. This TCR derives from an adult with an advanced solid tumor such as melanoma, head and neck, liver or kidney cancer. The input for sequencing was CD4+ or CD8+ T cells sorted from blood, taken in a trial of the OX40 agonist ivuxolimab. The chain has TRBV5-1 and TRBJ2-7, with 8 nucleotides matching TRBD1. CDR3 bases: TGCGCCAGCAGCTCTAGACCCCCGGGACAGGTTGGCGAGCAGTACTTC. Its translation is CASSSRPPGQVGEQYF.